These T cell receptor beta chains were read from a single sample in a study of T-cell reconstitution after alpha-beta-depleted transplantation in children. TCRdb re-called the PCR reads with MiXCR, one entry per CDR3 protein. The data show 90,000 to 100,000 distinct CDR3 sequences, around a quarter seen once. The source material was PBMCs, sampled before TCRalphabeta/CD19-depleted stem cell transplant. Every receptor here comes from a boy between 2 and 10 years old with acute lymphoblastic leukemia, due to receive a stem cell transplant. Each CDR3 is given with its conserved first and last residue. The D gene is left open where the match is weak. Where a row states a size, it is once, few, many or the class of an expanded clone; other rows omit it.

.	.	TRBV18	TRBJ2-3	TGTGCCAGCTCACCACTAACGGGGGCCTCTAGCACAGATACGCAGTATTTT	CASSPLTGASSTDTQYF
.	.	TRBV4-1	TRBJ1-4	TGCGCCAGCAGCCGGCCCTGGGGGACAACTAATGAAAAACTGTTTTTT	CASSRPWGTTNEKLFF
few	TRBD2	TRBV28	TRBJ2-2	TGTGCCAGCTCCGGGACTAGCGGAGTCACCGGGGAGCTGTTTTTT	CASSGTSGVTGELFF
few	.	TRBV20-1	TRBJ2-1	TGCAGTGCTAGAGCGGAGAGCTCCTACAATGAGCAGTTCTTC	CSARAESSYNEQFF
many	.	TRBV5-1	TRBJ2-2	TGCGCCAGCAGCTTGGACGGTACGAACACCGGGGAGCTGTTTTTT	CASSLDGTNTGELFF
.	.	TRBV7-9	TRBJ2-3	TGTGCCAGCAGAGGAAGCGGAGATACGCAGTATTTT	CASRGSGDTQYF
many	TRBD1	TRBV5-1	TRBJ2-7	TGCGCCAGCAGCTGGGTACAGGGGGCTTATGACGAGCAGTACTTC	CASSWVQGAYDEQYF
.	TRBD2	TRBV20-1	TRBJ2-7	TGCAGTGCCAGAAACCGCCCTAGCGGGAGGGCTGGGTCCTACGAGCAGTACTTC	CSARNRPSGRAGSYEQYF
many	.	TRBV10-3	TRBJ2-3	TGTGCCATCAGTGAGGTAGATGGCACAGATACGCAGTATTTT	CAISEVDGTDTQYF
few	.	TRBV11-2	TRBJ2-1	TGTGCCAGCAGCGGCCTTAGCGGAGGGTACTACAATGAGCAGTTCTTC	CASSGLSGGYYNEQFF
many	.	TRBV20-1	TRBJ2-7	TGCAGTGCGGGGACTGGGACCTACGAGCAGTACTTC	CSAGTGTYEQYF
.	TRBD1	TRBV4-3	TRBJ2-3	TGCGCCAGCTCCCAGGGGGCACGAGAAACAGATACGCAGTATTTT	CASSQGARETDTQYF
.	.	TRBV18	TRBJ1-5	TGTGCCAGCTCACCGGGTTCTGGAAAGCCTAATCAGCCCCAGCATTTT	CASSPGSGKPNQPQHF
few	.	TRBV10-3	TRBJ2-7	TGTGCCATCAGGAAGGAGGGTCCCGGTCAAGAGCAGTACTTC	CAIRKEGPGQEQYF
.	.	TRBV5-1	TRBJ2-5	TGCGCCAGCAGGAGCGCTGGGATCAAAGAGACCCAGTACTTC	CASRSAGIKETQYF
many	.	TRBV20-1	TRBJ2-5	TGCAGTGCTAGCGGCCGCGGAGAGACCCAGTACTTC	CSASGRGETQYF
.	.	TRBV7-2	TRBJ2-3	TGTGCCAGCAGCTTAGATCAAGGGTTCGCAGATACGCAGTATTTT	CASSLDQGFADTQYF
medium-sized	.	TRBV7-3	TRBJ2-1	TGTGCCAGCAGCTTAGGAGGGGCCGTTAATGAGCAGTTCTTC	CASSLGGAVNEQFF
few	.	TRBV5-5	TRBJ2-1	TGTGCCAGCAGCTTAAGGGGAGACCAAATGTACAATGAGCAGTTCTTC	CASSLRGDQMYNEQFF
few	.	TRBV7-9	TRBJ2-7	TGTGCCAGCATTACGGCGGAGGGGCCGAGCTTC	CASITAEGPSF
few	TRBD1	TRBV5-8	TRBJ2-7	TGTGCCAGCCTCCAAGACAGGGCCATTTCCTACGAGCAGTACTTC	CASLQDRAISYEQYF
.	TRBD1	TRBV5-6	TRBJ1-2	TGTGCCAGCAGCACCTCGAATTTCCCCTCCGACAGGGAGTTTCTGGGCTACACCTTC	CASSTSNFPSDREFLGYTF
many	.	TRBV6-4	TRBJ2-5	TGTGCCAGCAGTGAAGCGGAGGAAGAGACCCAGTACTTC	CASSEAEEETQYF
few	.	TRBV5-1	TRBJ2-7	TGCGCCAGCAGCTTGTCCGGCGAAACCTACGAGCAGTACTTC	CASSLSGETYEQYF
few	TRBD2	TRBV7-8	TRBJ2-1	TGTGCCAGCACCCAAGGTATGGGGACTACCAGCTACAATGAGCAGTTCTTC	CASTQGMGTTSYNEQFF
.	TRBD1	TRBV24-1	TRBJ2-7	TGTGCCACCAGTGGGACAGGGAAAAACGAGCAGTACTTC	CATSGTGKNEQYF
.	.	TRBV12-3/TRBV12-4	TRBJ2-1	TGTGCCAGCAGTTTTAATAGCGGAGCTAGGAAATTC	CASSFNSGARKF
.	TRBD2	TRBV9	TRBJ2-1	TGTGCCAGCAGCGTAGGGACTAGCGGGTACAATGAGCAGTTCTTC	CASSVGTSGYNEQFF
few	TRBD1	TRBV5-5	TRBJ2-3	TGTGCCAGCAGCTTGGTTTTCCAGGGGGACGATACGCAGTATTTT	CASSLVFQGDDTQYF
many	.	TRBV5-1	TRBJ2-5	TGCGCCAGCAGCTTGGGGTTGAGGGTACCGGAGACCCAGTACTTC	CASSLGLRVPETQYF
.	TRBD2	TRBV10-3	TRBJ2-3	TGTGCCATCAGTGAGTGGTCGACTCAGCAAAGCACTAGCGGAGGTGCAGATACGCAGTATTTT	CAISEWSTQQSTSGGADTQYF
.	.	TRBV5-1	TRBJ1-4	TGCGCCAGCAGCTTGGGGACAGCCTCGAATGAAAAACTGTTTTTT	CASSLGTASNEKLFF
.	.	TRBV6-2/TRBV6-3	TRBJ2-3	TGTGCCAGCGGAGCCCGACCCAGCGGAGGGCCCACAGATACGCAGTATTTT	CASGARPSGGPTDTQYF
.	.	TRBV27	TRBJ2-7	TGTGCCAGCAGTTTCCTAAGGGGTGGCGAGCAGTACTTC	CASSFLRGGEQYF
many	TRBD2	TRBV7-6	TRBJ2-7	TGTGCCAGCAGCCCGGGAGGGGGCTACGAGCAGTACTTC	CASSPGGGYEQYF
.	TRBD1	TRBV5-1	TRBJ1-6	TGCGCCAGCAGTGGACAGGGGAATTCACCCCTCCACTTT	CASSGQGNSPLHF
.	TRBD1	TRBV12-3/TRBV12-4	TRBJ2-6	TGTGCCAGCTTTACAGGGGTCGGGGCCAACGTCCTGACTTTC	CASFTGVGANVLTF
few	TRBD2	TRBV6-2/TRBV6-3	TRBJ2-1	TGTGCCAGCAGAAGACTAGCGGGGCTGTACAATGAGCAGTTCTTC	CASRRLAGLYNEQFF
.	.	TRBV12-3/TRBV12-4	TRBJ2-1	TGTGCCAGCAGTTTAGGGGTTTACAATGAGCAGTTCTTC	CASSLGVYNEQFF
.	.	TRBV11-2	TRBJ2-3	TGTGCCAGCAGCGACGACGTAGCGGACGCGCAGTATTTT	CASSDDVADAQYF
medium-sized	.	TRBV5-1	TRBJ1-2	TGCGCCAGCAGCTTCGACAAGACCTATGGCTACACCTTC	CASSFDKTYGYTF
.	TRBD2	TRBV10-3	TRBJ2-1	TGTGCCATCAGTGAGTCCGTAGCGGGAGAGTTTAATGAGCAGTTCTTC	CAISESVAGEFNEQFF
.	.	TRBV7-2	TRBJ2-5	TGTGCCAGCAGCTTTACCTTACTCCAAAAACGGGAGACCCAGTACTTC	CASSFTLLQKRETQYF
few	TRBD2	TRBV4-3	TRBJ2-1	TGCGCCAGCAGCCCATTAGCGGGAGGCGGTGAGCAGTTCTTC	CASSPLAGGGEQFF
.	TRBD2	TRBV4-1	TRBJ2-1	TGCGCCAGCAGCCAAGAGACTAGCGGAGGGCAAACCTACAATGAGCAGTTCTTC	CASSQETSGGQTYNEQFF
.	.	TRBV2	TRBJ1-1	TGTGCCAGCATGCAGCCCGAGAACACTGAAGCTTTCTTT	CASMQPENTEAFF
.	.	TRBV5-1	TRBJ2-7	TGCGCCAGCAGGGACTTGGGGGTCTACGAGCAGTACTTC	CASRDLGVYEQYF